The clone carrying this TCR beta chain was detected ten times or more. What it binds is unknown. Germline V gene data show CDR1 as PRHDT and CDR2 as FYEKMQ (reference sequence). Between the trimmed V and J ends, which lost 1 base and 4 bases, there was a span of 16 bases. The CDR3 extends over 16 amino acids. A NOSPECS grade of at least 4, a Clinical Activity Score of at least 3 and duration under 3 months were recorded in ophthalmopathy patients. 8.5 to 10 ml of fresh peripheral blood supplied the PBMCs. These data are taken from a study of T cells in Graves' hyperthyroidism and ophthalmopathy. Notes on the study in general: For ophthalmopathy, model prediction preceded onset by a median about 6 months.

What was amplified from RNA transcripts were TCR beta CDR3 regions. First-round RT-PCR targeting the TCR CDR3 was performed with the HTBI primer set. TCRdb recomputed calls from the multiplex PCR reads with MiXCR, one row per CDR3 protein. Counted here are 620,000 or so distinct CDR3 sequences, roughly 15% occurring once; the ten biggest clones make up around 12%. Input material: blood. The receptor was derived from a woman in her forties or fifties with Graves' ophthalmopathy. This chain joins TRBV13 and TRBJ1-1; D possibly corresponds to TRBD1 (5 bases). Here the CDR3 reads CASSLVRGGGATEAFF. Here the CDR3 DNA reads TGTGCCAGCAGCTTAGTAAGGGGTGGAGGTGCCACTGAAGCTTTCTTT. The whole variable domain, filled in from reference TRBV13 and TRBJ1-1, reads AAGVIQSPRHLIKEKRETATLKCYPIPRHDTVYWYQQGPGQDPQFLISFYEKMQSDKGSIPDRFSAQQFSDYHSELNMSSLELGDSALYFCASSLVRGGGATEAFFGQGTRLTVV.